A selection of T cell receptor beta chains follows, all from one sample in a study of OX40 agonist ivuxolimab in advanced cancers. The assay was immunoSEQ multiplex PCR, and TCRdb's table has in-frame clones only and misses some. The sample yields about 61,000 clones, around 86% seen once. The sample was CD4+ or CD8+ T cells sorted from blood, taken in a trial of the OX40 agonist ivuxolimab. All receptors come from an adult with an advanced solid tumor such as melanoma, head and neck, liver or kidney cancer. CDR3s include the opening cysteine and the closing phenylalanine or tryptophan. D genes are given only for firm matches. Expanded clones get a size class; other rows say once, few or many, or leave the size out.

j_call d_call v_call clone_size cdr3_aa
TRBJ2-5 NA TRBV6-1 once CASSEGRAHWGSQYF
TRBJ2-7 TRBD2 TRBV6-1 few CASGRGGAINEQYF
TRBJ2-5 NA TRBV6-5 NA CASSYVAGGGGTQYF
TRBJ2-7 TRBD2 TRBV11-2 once CASSPELTSGGAYEQYF
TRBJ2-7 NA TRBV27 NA CASRTRGGVDEQYF
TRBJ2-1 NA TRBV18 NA CASSPGYLEQFF
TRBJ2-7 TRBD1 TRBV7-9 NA CASSPWGGTAASYEQYF
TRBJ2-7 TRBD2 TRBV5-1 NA CASKSIIRLAGRVAGYEQYF
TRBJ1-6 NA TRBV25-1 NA CASSPGVYRNSPLHF
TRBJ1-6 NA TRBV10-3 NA CAISEGSQGSSPLHF
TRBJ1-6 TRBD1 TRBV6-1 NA CASSASSTGGMSPLHF
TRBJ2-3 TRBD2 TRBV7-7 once CASSLGLAATDTQYF
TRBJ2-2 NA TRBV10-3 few CAISNRVGTGELFF
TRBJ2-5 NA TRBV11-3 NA CASSLGGRRVQETQYF
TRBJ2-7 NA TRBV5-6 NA CASSLGGDRFYEQYF
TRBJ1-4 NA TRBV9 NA CASSVRGGHEKLFF
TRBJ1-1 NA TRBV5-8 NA CASSLIGGMRTEAFF
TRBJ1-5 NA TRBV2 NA CASSENQGSQPQHF
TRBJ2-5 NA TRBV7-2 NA CASASPTQETQYF
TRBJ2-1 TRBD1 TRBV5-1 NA CASSPGQPGYNEQFF
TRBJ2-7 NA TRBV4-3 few CASSQEGVQTGHEQYF
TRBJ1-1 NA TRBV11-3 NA CASSLVQGTEAFF
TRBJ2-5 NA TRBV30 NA CAWNRGGGETQYF